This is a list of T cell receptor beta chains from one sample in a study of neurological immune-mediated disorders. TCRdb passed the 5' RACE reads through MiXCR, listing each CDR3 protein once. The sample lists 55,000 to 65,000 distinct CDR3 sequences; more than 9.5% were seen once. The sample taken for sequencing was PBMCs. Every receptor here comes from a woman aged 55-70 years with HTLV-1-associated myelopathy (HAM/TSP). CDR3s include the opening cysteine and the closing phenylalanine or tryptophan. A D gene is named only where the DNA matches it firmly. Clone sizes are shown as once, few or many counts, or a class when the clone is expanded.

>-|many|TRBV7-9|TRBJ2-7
CASSLQGSEQYF
TGTGCCAGCAGCTTACAGGGATCCGAGCAGTACTTC
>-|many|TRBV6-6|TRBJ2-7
CASSPGPQTNYEQYF
TGTGCCAGCAGTCCAGGTCCTCAAACTAACTACGAGCAGTACTTC
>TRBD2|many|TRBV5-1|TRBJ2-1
CASSLAGAGDYEQFF
TGCGCCAGCAGCTTAGCGGGAGCCGGGGATTATGAGCAGTTCTTC
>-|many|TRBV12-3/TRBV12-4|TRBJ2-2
CASSFGGIELFF
TGTGCCAGCAGTTTTGGCGGGATTGAGCTGTTTTTT
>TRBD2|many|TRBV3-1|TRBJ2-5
CASSPSETGREETQYF
TGTGCCAGCAGCCCTTCAGAGACCGGGAGGGAGGAGACCCAGTACTTC
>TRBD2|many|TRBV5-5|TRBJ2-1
CASRLASGSMNEQFF
TGTGCCAGCAGACTGGCTAGCGGGAGTATGAATGAGCAGTTCTTC
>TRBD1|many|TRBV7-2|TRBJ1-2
CASTLQGSYGYTF
TGTGCCAGCACCCTACAGGGGAGCTATGGCTACACCTTC
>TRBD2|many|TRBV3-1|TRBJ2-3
CASSWTSGDGDTQYF
TGTGCCAGCAGTTGGACTAGCGGTGATGGAGATACGCAGTATTTT
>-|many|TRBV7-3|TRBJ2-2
CASSLISGTGELFF
TGTGCCAGCAGCTTAATATCTGGCACCGGGGAGCTGTTTTTT
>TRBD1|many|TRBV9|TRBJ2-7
CASSNGQGEWYEQYF
TGTGCCAGCAGCAACGGACAGGGGGAATGGTACGAGCAGTACTTC
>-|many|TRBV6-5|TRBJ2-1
CASSLSGGYNEQFF
TGTGCCAGCAGCTTGAGTGGGGGTTACAATGAGCAGTTCTTC
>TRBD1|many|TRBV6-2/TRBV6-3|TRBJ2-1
CASSRDRPYNEQFF
TGTGCCAGCAGTCGGGACAGGCCTTACAATGAGCAGTTCTTC
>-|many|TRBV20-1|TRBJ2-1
CSAQGPPLHEQFF
TGCAGTGCCCAGGGACCGCCCCTTCATGAGCAGTTCTTC
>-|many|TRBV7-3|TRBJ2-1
CASSPTGNEQFF
TGTGCCAGCAGCCCGACAGGCAATGAGCAGTTCTTC
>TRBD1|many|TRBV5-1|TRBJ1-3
CASSPGTGRNTIYF
TGCGCCAGCAGCCCCGGGACAGGGAGAAACACCATATATTTT
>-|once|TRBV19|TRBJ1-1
CASSYAQENTEAFF
TGTGCCAGTAGTTACGCCCAAGAGAACACTGAAGCTTTCTTT
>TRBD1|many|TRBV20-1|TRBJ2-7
CSARAAGTDSEQYF
TGCAGTGCTAGAGCAGCCGGGACAGACTCCGAGCAGTACTTC